The sequence of this TCR beta chain was determined in a study of blood T cell repertoires in COVID-19. Overall study: T cells, B-cell-depleted T cells, or PBMCs provided the cDNA or gDNA that served as material.

For recovered donors of Cohort 3, there were two negative PCRs, clearance, or symptom resolution. TCRdb keeps only in-frame clones here, not all; method: immunoSEQ multiplex PCR. The sample has approximately 230,000 clones; over 75% are singletons. The specimen sequenced was PBMCs or T cells enriched from blood (not recorded which). The origin of this receptor is a man aged 40-49 years who had recovered from COVID-19.

CDR3 in amino acids: CASSRGQGRDTQYF. The CDR3 DNA sequence: TGTGCCAGCAGCCGGGGACAGGGCCGGGATACGCAGTATTTT. The rearrangement links TRBV3-1 (or the pseudogene TRBV3-2) to TRBJ2-3, with TRBD1 matching over 9 bases. CDR1 and CDR2 (germline): LGHDT, YNNKEL (reference sequence). This CDR3 spans 14 amino acids. Trimming took 4 bases from V and 6 from J; bases not matched to a gene: 5.